This note documents a single T cell receptor beta chain sequence. This clone has only a few counts. Its antigen is still unknown. No much larger clone is present one base from it, and per-base qualities are unavailable. This sample is drawn from a study of T cell changes during pregnancy in multiple sclerosis (dated by TCRdb to between 2018 and 2020). Regarding the research as a whole: In women with multiple sclerosis, the researchers looked at how the T cell repertoire shifted as pregnancy progressed.

V sheds 4 bases and J sheds 3 bases, leaving 9 bases between their ends. Measured from the cysteine to the phenylalanine, the CDR3 is 12 residues long. The DNA shown is the 36-base CDR3, in frame from base 1. From the germline V gene, CDR1 is SQVTM and CDR2 is ANQGSEA. The library was obtained by the immunoSEQ multiplex PCR assay. In TCRdb, the immuneACCESS table is reduced to in-frame sequences with V and J assigned. These tables do not hold every clone; where another copy was compared, an unresolved V gene accounts for under half, and the others remain unexplained. The sample table contains tens of thousands of clones; only one count was recorded for 70% to 90% of them. The ten biggest clones cover approximately 5% of the sample.

This receptor was identified in a female donor in good health, enrolled as a control in a pregnancy study. Specimen: CD8+ T cells from peripheral blood mononuclear cells, collected in the second trimester of pregnancy. This sequence uses TRBV29-1 and TRBJ1-1; matching of 5 bases hints at TRBD1 as the D gene. The DNA is as follows: TGCAGCGTTGGGGGGGGATACACTGAAGCTTTCTTT. The resulting protein is CSVGGGYTEAFF.